What follows is one T cell receptor (beta chain) and its context. The antigen remains unidentified. This record belongs to a study of cytomegalovirus exposure and HLA in healthy donors. Study results and limitations: What TCR beta sequences reportedly achieved was accurate prediction of HLA-A and HLA-B alleles in most subjects. An analysis was carried out later, and it reportedly showed fewer N-insertions in an Asian-associated ancestry cluster than the 666-donor mean. It was reportedly the case that the classifier diagnosed cytomegalovirus status with high specificity and sensitivity.

A multiplex PCR was run with 60 Vbeta primers and 13 Jbeta primers. This table comes from immunoSEQ multiplex PCR, and its TCRdb copy is limited to in-frame clones, with some not included. The data contain around 120,000 clones, approximately 76% of them seen just once; the ten biggest clones take up around 15%. The material sequenced was PBMCs. The receptor comes from a man over 45 in good health and CMV-seropositive.

For the CDR3, the DNA is TGTGCCAGCAGCTCTTTGGGCAGTATGGGCAATGAGCAGTTCTTC. It specifies CASSSLGSMGNEQFF. The chain employs TRBV7-2 and TRBJ2-1; no clear D. This CDR3 spans 15 amino acids. The V and J ends lost 4 bases and 6 bases respectively, with 16 bases between them. Germline assignment: CDR1 SGHTA and CDR2 FQGNSA.